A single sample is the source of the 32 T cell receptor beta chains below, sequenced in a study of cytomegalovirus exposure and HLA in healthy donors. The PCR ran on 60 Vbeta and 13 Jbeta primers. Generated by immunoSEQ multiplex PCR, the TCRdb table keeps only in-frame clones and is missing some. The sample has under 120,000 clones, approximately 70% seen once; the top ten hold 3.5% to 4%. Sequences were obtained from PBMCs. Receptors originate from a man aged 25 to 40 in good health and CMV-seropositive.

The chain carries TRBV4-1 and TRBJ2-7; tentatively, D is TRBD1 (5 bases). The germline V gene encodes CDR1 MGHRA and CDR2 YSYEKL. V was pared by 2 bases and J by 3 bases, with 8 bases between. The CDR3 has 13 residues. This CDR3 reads CASSQRDSYEQYF. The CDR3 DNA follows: TGCGCCAGCAGCCAAAGAGACAGCTACGAGCAGTACTTC.

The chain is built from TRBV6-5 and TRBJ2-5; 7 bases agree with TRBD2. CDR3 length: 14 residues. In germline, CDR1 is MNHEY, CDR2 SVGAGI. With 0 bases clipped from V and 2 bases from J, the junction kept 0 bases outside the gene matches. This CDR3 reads CASSYSRGQETQYF. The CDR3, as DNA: TGTGCCAGCAGTTACTCGCGGGGGCAAGAGACCCAGTACTTC.

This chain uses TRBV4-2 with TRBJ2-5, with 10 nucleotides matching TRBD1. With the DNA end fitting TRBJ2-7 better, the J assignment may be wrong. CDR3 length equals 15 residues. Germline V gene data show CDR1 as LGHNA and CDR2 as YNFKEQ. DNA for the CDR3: TGTGCCAGCAGCCGGCGGGACAGGGGTTTCGACGAGCAGTACTTC. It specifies CASSRRDRGFDEQYF.

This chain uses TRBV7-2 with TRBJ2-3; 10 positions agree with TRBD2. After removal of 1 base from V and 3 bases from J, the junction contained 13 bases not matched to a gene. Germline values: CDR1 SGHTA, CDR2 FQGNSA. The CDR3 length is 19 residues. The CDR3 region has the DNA TGTGCCAGCAGCTTAGTGATGGGTAGCGGGGGGTTTTTTACAGATACGCAGTATTTT. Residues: CASSLVMGSGGFFTDTQYF.

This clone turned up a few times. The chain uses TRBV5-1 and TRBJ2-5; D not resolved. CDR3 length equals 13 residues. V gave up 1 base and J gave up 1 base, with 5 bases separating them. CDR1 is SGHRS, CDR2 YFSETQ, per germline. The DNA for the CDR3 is TGCGCCAGCAGCTTGCTGTCCCAAGAGACCCAGTACTTC. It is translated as CASSLLSQETQYF.

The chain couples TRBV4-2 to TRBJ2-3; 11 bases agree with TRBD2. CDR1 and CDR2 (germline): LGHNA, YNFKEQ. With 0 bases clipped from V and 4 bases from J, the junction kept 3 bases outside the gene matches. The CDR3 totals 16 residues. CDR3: CASSQDTSGGPDTQYF. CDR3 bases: TGTGCCAGCAGCCAAGATACTAGCGGGGGTCCAGATACGCAGTATTTT.

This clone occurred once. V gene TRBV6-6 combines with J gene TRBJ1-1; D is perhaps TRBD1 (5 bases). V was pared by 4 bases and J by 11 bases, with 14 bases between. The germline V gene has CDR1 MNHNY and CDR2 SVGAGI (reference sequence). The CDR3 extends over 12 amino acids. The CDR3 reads CASSSRVGKAFF. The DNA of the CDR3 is TGTGCCAGCAGTTCCAGGGTGGGGAAGGCTTTCTTT.

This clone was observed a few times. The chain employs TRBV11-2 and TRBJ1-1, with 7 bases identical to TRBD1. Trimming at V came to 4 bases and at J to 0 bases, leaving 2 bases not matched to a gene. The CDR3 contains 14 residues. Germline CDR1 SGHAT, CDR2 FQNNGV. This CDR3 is CASSWTGLNTEAFF. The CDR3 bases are TGTGCCAGCAGCTGGACAGGATTGAACACTGAAGCTTTCTTT.

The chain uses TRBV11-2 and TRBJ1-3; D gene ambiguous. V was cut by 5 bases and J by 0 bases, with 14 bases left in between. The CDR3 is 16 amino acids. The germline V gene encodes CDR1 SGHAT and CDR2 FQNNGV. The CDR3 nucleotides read TGTGCCAGCAGCGACACCCCCCCGAGCTCTGGAAACACCATATATTTT. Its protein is CASSDTPPSSGNTIYF.

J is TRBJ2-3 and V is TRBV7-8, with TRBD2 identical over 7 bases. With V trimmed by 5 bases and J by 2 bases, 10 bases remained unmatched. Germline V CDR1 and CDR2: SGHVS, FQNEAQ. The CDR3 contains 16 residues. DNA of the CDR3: TGTGCCAGCAGCCCCCTGAGAGCGGGGCTCACAGATACGCAGTATTTT. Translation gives CASSPLRAGLTDTQYF.

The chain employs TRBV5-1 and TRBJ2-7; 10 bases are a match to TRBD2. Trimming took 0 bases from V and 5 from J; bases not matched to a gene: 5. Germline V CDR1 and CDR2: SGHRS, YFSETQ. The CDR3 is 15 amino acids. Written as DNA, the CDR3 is TGCGCCAGCAGCTTGGGGCGGCTAGCGGGGGACGAGCAGTACTTC. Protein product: CASSLGRLAGDEQYF.

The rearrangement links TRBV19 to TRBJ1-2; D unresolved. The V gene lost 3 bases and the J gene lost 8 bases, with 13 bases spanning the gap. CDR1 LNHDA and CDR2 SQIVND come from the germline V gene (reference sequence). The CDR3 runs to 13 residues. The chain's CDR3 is CASSISWASGYTF. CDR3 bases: TGTGCCAGTAGTATTAGTTGGGCGTCAGGCTACACCTTC.

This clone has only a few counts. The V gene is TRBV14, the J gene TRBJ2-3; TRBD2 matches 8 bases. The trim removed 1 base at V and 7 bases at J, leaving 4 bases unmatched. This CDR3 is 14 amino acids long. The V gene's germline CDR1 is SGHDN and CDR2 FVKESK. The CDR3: CASSQAGGFNTQYF. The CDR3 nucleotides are TGTGCCAGCAGCCAAGCGGGGGGGTTCAATACGCAGTATTTT.

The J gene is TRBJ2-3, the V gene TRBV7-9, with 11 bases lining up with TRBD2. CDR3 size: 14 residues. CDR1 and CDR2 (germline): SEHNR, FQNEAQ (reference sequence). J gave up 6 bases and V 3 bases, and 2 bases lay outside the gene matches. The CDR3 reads CASSFSGGADTQYF. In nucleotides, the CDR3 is TGTGCCAGCAGCTTTAGCGGGGGGGCCGATACGCAGTATTTT.

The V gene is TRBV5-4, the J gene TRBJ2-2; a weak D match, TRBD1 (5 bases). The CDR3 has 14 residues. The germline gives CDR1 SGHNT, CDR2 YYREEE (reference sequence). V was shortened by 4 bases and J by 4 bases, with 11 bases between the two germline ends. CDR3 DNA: TGTGCCAGCAGCACCGCCCAGGGCACCGGGGAGCTGTTTTTT. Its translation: CASSTAQGTGELFF.

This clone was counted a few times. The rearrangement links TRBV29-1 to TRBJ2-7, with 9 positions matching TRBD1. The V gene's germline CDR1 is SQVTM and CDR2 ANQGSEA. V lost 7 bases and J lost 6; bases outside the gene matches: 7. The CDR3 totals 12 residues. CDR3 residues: CSGTGQGSEQYF. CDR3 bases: TGCAGCGGTACGGGACAGGGATCCGAGCAGTACTTC.

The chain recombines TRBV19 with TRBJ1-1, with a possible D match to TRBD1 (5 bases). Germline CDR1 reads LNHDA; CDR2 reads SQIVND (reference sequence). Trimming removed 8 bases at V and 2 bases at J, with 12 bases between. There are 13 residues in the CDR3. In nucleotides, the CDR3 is TGTGCCAGTCGTAACAGGTTCAACACTGAAGCTTTCTTT. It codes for CASRNRFNTEAFF.

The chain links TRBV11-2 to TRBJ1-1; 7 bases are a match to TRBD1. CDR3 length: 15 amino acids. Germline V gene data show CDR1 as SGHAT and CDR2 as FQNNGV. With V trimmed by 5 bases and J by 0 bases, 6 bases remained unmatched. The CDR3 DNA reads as TGTGCCAGCAGCCCCGGGGACAGACTGAACACTGAAGCTTTCTTT. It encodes CASSPGDRLNTEAFF.

The CDR3 sequence: CASFSIPVVLWGYTF. CDR3 coding DNA: TGTGCCAGTTTTTCGATTCCGGTTGTGCTATGGGGCTACACCTTC. The V call is TRBV6-1, the J call TRBJ1-2; D not certain. The CDR3 has 15 residues. Germline CDR1 and CDR2: MNHNS and SASEGT. V was clipped by 9 bases and J by 8 bases, with 25 bases between them.

The CDR3 coding sequence is TGTGCCAGCATGATCGGCGGGGGGGCGAATGAGCAGTTCTTC. Residues: CASMIGGGANEQFF. The chain combines TRBV7-9 with TRBJ2-1; TRBD2 aligns across 9 bases. Germline V gives CDR1 SEHNR, CDR2 FQNEAQ (reference sequence). The length of the CDR3 is 14 residues. The junction had 8 bases not matched to a gene; V was cut back by 7 bases and J by 7 bases.

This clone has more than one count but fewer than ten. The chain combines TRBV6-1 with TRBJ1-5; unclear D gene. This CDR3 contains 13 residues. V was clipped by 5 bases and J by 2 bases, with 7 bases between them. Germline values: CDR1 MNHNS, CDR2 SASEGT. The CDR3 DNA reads TGTGCCAGCAGTCCCGGGGGCAATCAGCCCCAGCATTTT. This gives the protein CASSPGGNQPQHF.

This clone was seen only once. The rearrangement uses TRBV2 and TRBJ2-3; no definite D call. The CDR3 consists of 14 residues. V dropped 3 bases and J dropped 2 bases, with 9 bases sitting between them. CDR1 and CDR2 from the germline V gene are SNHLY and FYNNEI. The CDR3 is CASSERLFTDTQYF. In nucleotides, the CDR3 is TGTGCCAGCAGTGAGAGACTCTTCACAGATACGCAGTATTTT.

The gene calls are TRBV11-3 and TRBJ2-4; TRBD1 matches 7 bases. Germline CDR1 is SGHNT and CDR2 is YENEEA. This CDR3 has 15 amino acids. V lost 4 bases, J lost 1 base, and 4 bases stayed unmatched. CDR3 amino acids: CASSSSQGAKNIQYF. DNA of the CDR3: TGTGCCAGCAGCTCGTCACAGGGGGCCAAAAACATTCAGTACTTC.

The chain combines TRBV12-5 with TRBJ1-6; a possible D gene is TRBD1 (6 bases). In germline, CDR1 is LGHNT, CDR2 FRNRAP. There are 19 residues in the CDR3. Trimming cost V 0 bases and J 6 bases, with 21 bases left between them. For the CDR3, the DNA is TGTGCTAGTGGTTTGGTAATCCCTTCTCGGGGGGCGGGTAATTCACCCCTCCACTTT. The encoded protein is CASGLVIPSRGAGNSPLHF.

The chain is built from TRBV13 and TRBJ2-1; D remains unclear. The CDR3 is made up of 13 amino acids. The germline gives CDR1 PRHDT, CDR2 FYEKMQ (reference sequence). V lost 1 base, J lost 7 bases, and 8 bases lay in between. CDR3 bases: TGTGCCAGCAGCTTAGCGGTGATTAATGAGCAGTTCTTC. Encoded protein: CASSLAVINEQFF. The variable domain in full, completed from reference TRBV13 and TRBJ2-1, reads AAGVIQSPRHLIKEKRETATLKCYPIPRHDTVYWYQQGPGQDPQFLISFYEKMQSDKGSIPDRFSAQQFSDYHSELNMSSLELGDSALYFCASSLAVINEQFFGPGTRLTVL.

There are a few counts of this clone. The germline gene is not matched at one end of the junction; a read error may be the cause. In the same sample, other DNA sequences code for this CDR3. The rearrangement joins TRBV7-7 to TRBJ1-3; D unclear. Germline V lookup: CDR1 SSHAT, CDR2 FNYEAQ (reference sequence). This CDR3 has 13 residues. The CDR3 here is CASSSSSGNTIYF. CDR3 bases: TGTGCTAGCAGCTCGTCCTCTGGAAACACCATATATTTT.

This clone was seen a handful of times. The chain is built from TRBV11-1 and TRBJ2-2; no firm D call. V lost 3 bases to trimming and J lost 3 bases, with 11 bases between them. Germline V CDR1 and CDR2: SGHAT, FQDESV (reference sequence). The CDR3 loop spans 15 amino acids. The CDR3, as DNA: TGTGCCAGCAGCTTTTTCGACACGGACACCGGGGAGCTGTTTTTT. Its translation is CASSFFDTDTGELFF.

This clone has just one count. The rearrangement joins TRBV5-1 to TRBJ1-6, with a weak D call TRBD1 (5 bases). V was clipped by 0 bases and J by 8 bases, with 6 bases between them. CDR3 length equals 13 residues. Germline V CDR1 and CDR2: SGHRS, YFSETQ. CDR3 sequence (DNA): TGCGCCAGCAGCTTGGCGGGGGATTCACCCCTCCACTTT. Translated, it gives CASSLAGDSPLHF. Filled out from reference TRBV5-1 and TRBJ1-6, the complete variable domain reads KAGVTQTPRYLIKTRGQQVTLSCSPISGHRSVSWYQQTPGQGLQFLFEYFSETQRNKGNFPGRFSGRQFSNSRSEMNVSTLELGDSALYLCASSLAGDSPLHFGNGTRLTVT.

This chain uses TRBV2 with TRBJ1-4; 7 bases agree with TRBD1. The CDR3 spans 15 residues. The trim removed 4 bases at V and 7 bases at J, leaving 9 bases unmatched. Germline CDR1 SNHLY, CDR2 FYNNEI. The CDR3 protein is CASSVTGAGSEKLFF. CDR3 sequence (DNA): TGTGCCAGCAGTGTCACAGGGGCGGGTAGTGAAAAACTGTTTTTT.

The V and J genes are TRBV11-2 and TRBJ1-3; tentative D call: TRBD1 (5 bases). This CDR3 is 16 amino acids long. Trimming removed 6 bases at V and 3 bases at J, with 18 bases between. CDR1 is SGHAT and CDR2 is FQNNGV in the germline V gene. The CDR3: CASRKSLGGVGNTIYF. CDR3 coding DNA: TGTGCCAGCAGAAAAAGTCTCGGGGGAGTTGGAAACACCATATATTTT.

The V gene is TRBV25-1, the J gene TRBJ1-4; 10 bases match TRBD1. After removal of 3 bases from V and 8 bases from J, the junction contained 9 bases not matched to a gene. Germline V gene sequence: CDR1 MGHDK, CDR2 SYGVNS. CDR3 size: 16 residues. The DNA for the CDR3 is TGTGCCAGCAGTGATCAATGGGACAGGGGAGGCGAAAAACTGTTTTTT. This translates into CASSDQWDRGGEKLFF. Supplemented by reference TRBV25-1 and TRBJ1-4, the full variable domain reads EADIYQTPRYLVIGTGKKITLECSQTMGHDKMYWYQQDPGMELHLIHYSYGVNSTEKGDLSSESTVSRIRTEHFPLTLESARPSHTSQYLCASSDQWDRGGEKLFFGSGTQLSVL.

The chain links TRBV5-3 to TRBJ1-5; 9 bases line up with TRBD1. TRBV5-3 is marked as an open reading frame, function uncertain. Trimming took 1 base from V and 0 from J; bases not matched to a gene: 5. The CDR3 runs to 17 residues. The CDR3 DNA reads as TGTGCCAGAAGCTTGCGGACAGGGGTTTATAGCAATCAGCCCCAGCATTTT. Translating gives CARSLRTGVYSNQPQHF.